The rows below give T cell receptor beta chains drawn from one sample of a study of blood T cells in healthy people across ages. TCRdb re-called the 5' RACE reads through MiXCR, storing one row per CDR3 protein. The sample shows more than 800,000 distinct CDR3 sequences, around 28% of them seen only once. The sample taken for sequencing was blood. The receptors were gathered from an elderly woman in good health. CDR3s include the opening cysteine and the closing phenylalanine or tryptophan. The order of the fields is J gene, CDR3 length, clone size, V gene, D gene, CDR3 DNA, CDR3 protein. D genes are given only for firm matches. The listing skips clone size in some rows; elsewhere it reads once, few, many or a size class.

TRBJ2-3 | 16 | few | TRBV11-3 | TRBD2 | TGTGCCAGCAGCTTACGGAGCGGGGGGGCCGGAGATACGCAGTATTTT | CASSLRSGGAGDTQYF
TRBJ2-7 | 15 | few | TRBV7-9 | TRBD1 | TGTGCCAGCAGCCAATTGGGACAGGGGGCGGTTGAGCAGTACTTC | CASSQLGQGAVEQYF
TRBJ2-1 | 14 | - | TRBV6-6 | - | TGTGCCAGCACCTTCACAGCTGGGAAGAATGAGCAGTTCTTC | CASTFTAGKNEQFF
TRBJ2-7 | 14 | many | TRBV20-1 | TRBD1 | TGCAGTGCGGCCAGGGGGATCGCGTCCTACGAGCAGTACTTC | CSAARGIASYEQYF
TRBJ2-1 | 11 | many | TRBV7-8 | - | TGTGCCAGCAGCTTAACTATTGAGCAGTTCTTC | CASSLTIEQFF
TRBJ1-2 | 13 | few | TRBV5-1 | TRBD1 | TGCGCCAGCAGCTTTGGGACAGGGGATGGCTACACCTTC | CASSFGTGDGYTF
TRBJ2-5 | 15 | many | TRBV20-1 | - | TGCAGTGCTAGAGTGGCAGGAACTAGTCGAGAGACCCAGTACTTC | CSARVAGTSRETQYF
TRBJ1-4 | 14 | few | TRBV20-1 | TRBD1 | TGCAGTGCGATTTCAGGGGGCGCCGGGGAAAAACTGTTTTTT | CSAISGGAGEKLFF
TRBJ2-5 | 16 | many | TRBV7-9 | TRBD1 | TGTGCCAGCAGCTTAGGAGACAGGGGGCGAGGAGAGACCCAGTACTTC | CASSLGDRGRGETQYF
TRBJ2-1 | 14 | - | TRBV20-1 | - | TGCAGTGCTAGAGGCGGCGGATCCTACAATGAGCAGTTCTTC | CSARGGGSYNEQFF
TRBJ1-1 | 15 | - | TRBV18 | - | TGTGCCAACTCACTATCACAGCTCATGAACACTGAAGCTTTCTTT | CANSLSQLMNTEAFF
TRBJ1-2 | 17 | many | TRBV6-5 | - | TGTGCCAGCAGTTACTCGAATCCGGGCCTCGGGGACTATGGCTACACCTTC | CASSYSNPGLGDYGYTF
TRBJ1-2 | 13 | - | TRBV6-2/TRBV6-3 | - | TGTGCCAGCAGACGCCTGGGGAACTATGGCTACACCTTC | CASRRLGNYGYTF
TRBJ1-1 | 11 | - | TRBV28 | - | TGTGCCAGCAAGATCAACACTGAAGCTTTCTTT | CASKINTEAFF
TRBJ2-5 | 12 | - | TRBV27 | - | TGTGCCAGCAGTATCCAGGGGGAGACCCAGTACTTC | CASSIQGETQYF
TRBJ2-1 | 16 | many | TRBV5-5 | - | TGTGCCAGCAGCTATCTCTCTCTTGGGGAGTACAATGAGCAGTTCTTC | CASSYLSLGEYNEQFF
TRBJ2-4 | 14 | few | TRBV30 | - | TGTGCCTGGAGTGCGCCGAGAGCCAAAAACATTCAGTACTTC | CAWSAPRAKNIQYF
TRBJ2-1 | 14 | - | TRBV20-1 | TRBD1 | TGCAGTGCTCTCGACAGGGGGTCCCACAATGAGCAGTTCTTC | CSALDRGSHNEQFF